The present T cell receptor (beta chain) was sequenced within a study of a mutant IDH1 vaccine in newly diagnosed glioma. This sample's time point: week 35, safety follow-up. With topical imiquimod, each dose of the vaccine consisted of 300 ug of mutant IDH1 20-mer peptide. Weeks 1, 3, 5, 7, 11, 15, 19 and 23 were when patients received their eight vaccinations. Germline CDR1 SGHTA, CDR2 FQGNSA. CDR3 length: 16 amino acids. The trim removed 4 bases at V and 1 base at J, leaving 9 bases unmatched. Here immunoSEQ multiplex PCR was the method, and the copy in TCRdb shows in-frame clones only, minus some. Among tens of thousands of clones listed, around 92% were seen once. Concerning this clone: Its target is unknown.

The sequence came from a man aged 50-59 years with glioma. Source: PBMCs, taken from a glioma patient whose treatment included an IDH1 peptide vaccine. The chain uses TRBV7-2 and TRBJ2-5; TRBD2 matches 7 bases. The CDR3 spells CASSSSGPGGQETQYF. The CDR3 nucleotides read TGTGCCAGCAGCTCGTCGGGGCCGGGGGGCCAAGAGACCCAGTACTTC.